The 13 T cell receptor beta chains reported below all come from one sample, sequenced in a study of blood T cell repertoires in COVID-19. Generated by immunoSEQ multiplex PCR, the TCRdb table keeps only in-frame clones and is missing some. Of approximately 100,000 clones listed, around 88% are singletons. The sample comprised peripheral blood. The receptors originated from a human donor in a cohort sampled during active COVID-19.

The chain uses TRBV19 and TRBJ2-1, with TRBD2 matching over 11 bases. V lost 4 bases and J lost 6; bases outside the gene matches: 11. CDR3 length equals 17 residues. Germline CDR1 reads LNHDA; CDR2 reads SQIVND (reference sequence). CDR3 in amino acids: CASSTRLAGKTGNEQFF. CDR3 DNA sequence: TGTGCCAGTAGTACACGACTAGCGGGGAAGACGGGCAATGAGCAGTTCTTC.

CDR3 protein: CASSITGTGTSIFYNEQFF. CDR3 nucleotides: TGTGCCAGTAGTATTACCGGGACAGGGACCAGTATCTTTTACAATGAGCAGTTCTTC. This chain joins TRBV19 and TRBJ2-1; TRBD1 matches 9 bases. CDR1 LNHDA and CDR2 SQIVND come from the germline V gene (reference sequence). The CDR3 has 19 amino acids. Trimming cost V 3 bases and J 4 bases; bases outside gene matches: 16.

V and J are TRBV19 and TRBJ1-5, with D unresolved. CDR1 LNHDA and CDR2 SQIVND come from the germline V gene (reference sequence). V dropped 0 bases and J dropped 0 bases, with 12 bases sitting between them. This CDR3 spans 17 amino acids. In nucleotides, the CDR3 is TGTGCCAGTAGTATAGACGGGGATGAATATAGCAATCAGCCCCAGCATTTT. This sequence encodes CASSIDGDEYSNQPQHF.

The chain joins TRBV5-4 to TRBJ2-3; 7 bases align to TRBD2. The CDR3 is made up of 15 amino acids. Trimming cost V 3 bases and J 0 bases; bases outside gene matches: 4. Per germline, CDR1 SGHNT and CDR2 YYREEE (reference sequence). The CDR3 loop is CASSSRDYSTDTQYF. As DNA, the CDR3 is TGTGCCAGCAGCTCCCGGGACTATAGCACAGATACGCAGTATTTT.

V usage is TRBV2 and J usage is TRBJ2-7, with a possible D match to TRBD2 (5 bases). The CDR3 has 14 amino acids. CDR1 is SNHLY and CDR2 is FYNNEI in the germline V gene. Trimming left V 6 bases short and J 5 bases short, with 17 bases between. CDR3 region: CASRADWTGDEQYF. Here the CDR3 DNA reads TGTGCCAGCAGGGCCGACTGGACCGGGGACGAGCAGTACTTC.

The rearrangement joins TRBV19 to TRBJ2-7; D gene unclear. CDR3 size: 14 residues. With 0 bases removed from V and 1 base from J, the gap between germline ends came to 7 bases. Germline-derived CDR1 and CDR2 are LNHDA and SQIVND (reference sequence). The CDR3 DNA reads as TGTGCCAGTAGTATAGATTCCGGGTCCTACGAGCAGTACTTC. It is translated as CASSIDSGSYEQYF.

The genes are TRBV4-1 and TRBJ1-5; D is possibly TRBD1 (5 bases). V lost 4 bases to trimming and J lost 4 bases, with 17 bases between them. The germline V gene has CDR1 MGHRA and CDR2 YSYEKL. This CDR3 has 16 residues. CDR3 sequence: CASSPRTGTSNQPQHF. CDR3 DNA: TGCGCCAGCAGCCCCCGCACCGGGACTTCAAATCAGCCCCAGCATTTT.

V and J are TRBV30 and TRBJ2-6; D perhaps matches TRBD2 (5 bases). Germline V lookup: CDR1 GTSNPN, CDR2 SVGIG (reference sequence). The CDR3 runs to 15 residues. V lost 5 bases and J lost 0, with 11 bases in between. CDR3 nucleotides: TGTGCCTGGGTTACGGGATACTCTGGGGCCAACGTCCTGACTTTC. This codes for CAWVTGYSGANVLTF.

The CDR3 DNA sequence: TGTGCCAGCAGCTTACTCACAGGGAACTATGGCTACACCTTC. Its protein is CASSLLTGNYGYTF. The chain is built from TRBV7-9 and TRBJ1-2; D may be TRBD1 (6 bases). Germline assignment: CDR1 SEHNR and CDR2 FQNEAQ (reference sequence). The CDR3 has 14 amino acids. Trimming took off 2 bases at V and 2 bases at J, with 9 bases between the two ends.

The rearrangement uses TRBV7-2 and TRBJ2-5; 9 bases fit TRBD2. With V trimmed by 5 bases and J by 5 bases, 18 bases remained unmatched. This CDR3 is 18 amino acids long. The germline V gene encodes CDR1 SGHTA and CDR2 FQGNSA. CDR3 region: CASSTLRGASGAGETQYF. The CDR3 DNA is TGTGCCAGCAGCACCCTAAGGGGGGCTAGCGGGGCTGGGGAGACCCAGTACTTC.

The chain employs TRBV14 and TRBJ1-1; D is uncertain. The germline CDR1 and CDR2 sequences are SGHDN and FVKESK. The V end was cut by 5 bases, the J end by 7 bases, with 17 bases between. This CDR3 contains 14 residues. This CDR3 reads CASSAGLRRVEAFF. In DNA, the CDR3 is TGTGCCAGCAGCGCCGGACTTCGGCGAGTTGAAGCTTTCTTT.

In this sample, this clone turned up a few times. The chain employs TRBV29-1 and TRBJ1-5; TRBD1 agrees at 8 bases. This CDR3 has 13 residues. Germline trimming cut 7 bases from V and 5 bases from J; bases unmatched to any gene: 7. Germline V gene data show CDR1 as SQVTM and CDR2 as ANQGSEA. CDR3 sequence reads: CSAKQGVDQPQHF. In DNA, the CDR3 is TGCAGCGCTAAACAGGGGGTCGATCAGCCCCAGCATTTT.

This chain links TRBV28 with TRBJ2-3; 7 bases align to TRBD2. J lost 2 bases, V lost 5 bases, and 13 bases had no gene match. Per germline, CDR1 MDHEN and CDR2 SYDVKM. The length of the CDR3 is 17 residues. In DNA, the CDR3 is TGTGCCAGCAGTCTGCCTAGTGGGCTAGCGGTCACAGATACGCAGTATTTT. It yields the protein CASSLPSGLAVTDTQYF.